This T cell receptor beta chain was sequenced for a study of blood T cell repertoires in COVID-19. Overall study context: Researchers got acute and convalescent COVID-19 samples from the United States, Italy and Spain. Sources were T cells, B-cell-depleted T cells, or PBMCs; the material itself was cDNA or gDNA.

The CDR3 is made up of 16 amino acids. The V segment lost 3 bases and the J segment 0 bases; nucleotides outside the gene matches: 2. Germline loops: CDR1 SSHAT, CDR2 FNYEAQ (reference sequence). Per the authors' pipeline: Nucleated cell number was recorded as an estimate derived from reference gene primer amplification. Profiled with immunoSEQ multiplex PCR; TCRdb holds only in-frame clones, not every one. V and J calls and clone size come straight from that table; D and trimming were deduced from the DNA. The sample comprises 390,000 or so clones, roughly 88% of which are singletons, and 1.4% rests with the top ten.

The clonotype comes from a woman aged 25 to 39 with active or convalescent COVID-19. What was sequenced was peripheral blood. V usage is TRBV7-7 and J usage is TRBJ2-2, with 9 positions matching TRBD2. The CDR3 spells CASSFSSGANTGELFF. The CDR3 DNA follows: TGTGCCAGCAGCTTCTCTAGCGGGGCGAACACCGGGGAGCTGTTTTTT.